The clone carrying this T cell receptor beta chain was detected only a few times. Germline CDR1 and CDR2: ENHRY and SYGVKD. The CDR3 loop spans 13 amino acids. Trimming removed 11 bases from V and 7 bases from J; junction bases left unmatched: 12. This sample was included in a study of blood T cell repertoires in COVID-19. Study-level background: PBMCs, B-cell-depleted T cells, or T cells provided the cDNA or gDNA that made up the material.

Recruitment covered about two dozen US areas and drew participants whose ages spanned roughly 18 to 95 years. The recovered donors of Cohort 3 showed two negative PCRs, clearance, or symptom resolution. Under the authors' procedure: Amplification from reference gene primers served as the basis for estimated nucleated cell counts. This table comes from immunoSEQ multiplex PCR, and its TCRdb copy is limited to in-frame clones, with some not included. Clone size and the V and J calls come from that table; the DNA yielded D and trimming. The table includes 200,000 to 250,000 clones, under 90% detected once.

The sequence derives from a man between 60 and 75 years old who had recovered from COVID-19. Input material: PBMCs or T cells enriched from blood (not recorded which). The V call is TRBV10-3, the J call TRBJ2-7, with 9 bases matching TRBD1. The CDR3 DNA follows: TGTGCCGCCTCCGGGACAGGGTCAGATGAGCAGTACTTC. Its protein product is CAASGTGSDEQYF.